Listed below are T cell receptor beta chains from one sample, sequenced in a study of T-cell reconstitution after alpha-beta-depleted transplantation in children. Each CDR3 protein is one row after TCRdb ran MiXCR on the PCR reads. Among around 600,000 distinct CDR3 sequences listed, 16% were seen once. Specimen: PBMCs from the stem cell graft donor, collected from the stem cell graft. These TCRs come from a human donor who donated a stem cell graft to a child with acute myeloid leukemia. Each CDR3 is given with its conserved first and last residue. A D gene is named only where the DNA matches it firmly. Size is stated for part of the rows, as once, few or many counts, or as a class when the clone is expanded.

-	TRBV3-1	TRBJ2-5	few	TGTGCCAGCAGCCCGGATCCCCCAGAGACCCAGTACTTC	CASSPDPPETQYF
-	TRBV20-1	TRBJ2-4	few	TGCAGTGCTAGAACTGCGGGGGCCAAAAACATTCAGTACTTC	CSARTAGAKNIQYF
-	TRBV12-3/TRBV12-4	TRBJ2-4	-	TGTGCCAGCAGTTTTGGTCAGGGAGACATTCAGTACTTC	CASSFGQGDIQYF
-	TRBV29-1	TRBJ1-1	-	TGCAGCGCCTCACCCTGGGGCTCCTACACTGAAGCTTTCTTT	CSASPWGSYTEAFF
-	TRBV10-3	TRBJ1-1	few	TGTGCCATCAGTGAGCCGTCCGGGGGGGGAAACACTGAAGCTTTCTTT	CAISEPSGGGNTEAFF
-	TRBV10-3	TRBJ1-5	few	TGTGCCATCAGTGAGTCAGGGTTAGGGGGACAGCCCCAGCATTTT	CAISESGLGGQPQHF
-	TRBV6-2/TRBV6-3	TRBJ1-1	-	TGTGCCAGCAGTTCCCGTCGGGCTAGGAACACTGAAGCTTTCTTT	CASSSRRARNTEAFF
-	TRBV12-3/TRBV12-4	TRBJ2-2	many	TGTGCCAGCATAGGTAACGGGAACACCGGGGAGCTGTTTTTT	CASIGNGNTGELFF
-	TRBV12-3/TRBV12-4	TRBJ2-6	many	TGTGCCAGCAGTTCCCCTGGACGCTCTGGGGCCAACGTCCTGACTTTC	CASSSPGRSGANVLTF
TRBD1	TRBV20-1	TRBJ2-2	many	TGCAGTGCTAGCACCACAGGGGGCGTCGGGGAGCTGTTTTTT	CSASTTGGVGELFF
-	TRBV6-5	TRBJ1-5	few	TGTGCCAGCAGTTACAATCCCCATAATGAGCAGCCCCAGCATTTT	CASSYNPHNEQPQHF
-	TRBV9	TRBJ2-5	-	TGTGCCAGCAGCCCATTCGGTGAGACCCAGTACTTC	CASSPFGETQYF
-	TRBV20-1	TRBJ2-3	few	TGCAGTGCTAGAGCCCTCCGGGACCCAGAGGCAGATACGCAGTATTTT	CSARALRDPEADTQYF
-	TRBV25-1	TRBJ2-7	few	TGTGCCAGCATCTTGAAGGGGTACTACGAGCAGTACTTC	CASILKGYYEQYF
-	TRBV28	TRBJ1-5	-	TGTGCCAGCAGTTCAGGGAAAGTATACAATCAGCCCCAGCATTTT	CASSSGKVYNQPQHF
TRBD1	TRBV7-9	TRBJ1-1	-	TGTGCCAGCAGCTCCTGGGACAGGGAAGAGTTAGCTTTCTTT	CASSSWDREELAFF
-	TRBV7-2	TRBJ1-1	-	TGTGCCAGCAGCTTAGCATTGTACCAGGGAGGTTGGAACACTGAAGCCTTCTTT	CASSLALYQGGWNTEAFF
-	TRBV9	TRBJ2-1	many	TGTGCCAGCAGCGTTGACGGGGCGACATACAATGAGCAGTTCTTC	CASSVDGATYNEQFF
-	TRBV10-3	TRBJ1-2	many	TGTGCCATCAGTGAGAATGGCGGCGATAACTATGGCTACACCTTC	CAISENGGDNYGYTF
-	TRBV18	TRBJ2-3	-	TGTGCCAGCTCCCCTCCCCCGGGACTCTATGACACAGATACGCAGTATTTT	CASSPPPGLYDTDTQYF
-	TRBV15	TRBJ2-4	-	TGTGCCACCAGCAGAGATCTTGGGGGGAACATTCAGTACTTC	CATSRDLGGNIQYF
-	TRBV12-3/TRBV12-4	TRBJ1-4	-	TGTGCCAGCAGCCCCGTCGGACCCTCGGGGCTGTTTTTT	CASSPVGPSGLFF
TRBD1	TRBV20-1	TRBJ1-5	many	TGCAGTGCTAGAGGAGAGGACAGGTACTCAAGACAGCCCCAGCATTTT	CSARGEDRYSRQPQHF
-	TRBV9	TRBJ2-1	many	TGTGCCAGCAGCGTAGAGTGGACCAATGAGCAGTTCTTC	CASSVEWTNEQFF
-	TRBV7-2	TRBJ1-4	few	TGTGCCAGCAGCAGGGGAACTAATGAAAAACTGTTTTTT	CASSRGTNEKLFF
-	TRBV7-2	TRBJ1-2	few	TGTGCCAGCAGCTCAGCTCTAAACTATGGCTACACCTTC	CASSSALNYGYTF
TRBD1	TRBV29-1	TRBJ1-1	many	TGCAGCGCTGACAGGGGGAATGAAGCTTTCTTT	CSADRGNEAFF
-	TRBV29-1	TRBJ2-1	many	TGCAGCGTTGAAAGGGACCTCTTATTATCCTACAATGAGCAGTTCTTC	CSVERDLLLSYNEQFF
-	TRBV7-8	TRBJ2-6	-	TGTGCCAGCAGCCCCCCAGACTCTGGGGCCAACGTCCTGACTTTC	CASSPPDSGANVLTF
TRBD2	TRBV7-3	TRBJ2-1	-	TGTGCCAGCAGCCAAAGGGCTAGCGGGTACAATGAGCAGTTCTTC	CASSQRASGYNEQFF
-	TRBV5-5	TRBJ2-4	few	TGTGCCAGCAGCTTACAGGGACTTGAAAACATTCAGTACTTC	CASSLQGLENIQYF
-	TRBV18	TRBJ2-3	-	TGTGCCAGCTCACCTCAGCGAAGTAGCACAGATACGCAGTATTTT	CASSPQRSSTDTQYF
TRBD1	TRBV7-2	TRBJ2-1	few	TGTGCCAGCAGCCGGGACAGGGGGCTTAGGAATGAGCAGTTCTTC	CASSRDRGLRNEQFF
-	TRBV7-2	TRBJ2-7	many	TGTGCCAGCAGCTCTTCGGACCGAATCTACGAGCAGTACTTC	CASSSSDRIYEQYF
-	TRBV7-2	TRBJ1-2	-	TGTGCCAGCAGCATGGACAGATCCTTCTATGGCTACACCTTC	CASSMDRSFYGYTF
TRBD1	TRBV12-3/TRBV12-4	TRBJ1-1	many	TGTGCCAGCAGTTTAAACCCTAGGACAGGGGGCACTGAAGCTTTCTTT	CASSLNPRTGGTEAFF
-	TRBV29-1	TRBJ1-2	many	TGCAGCGTTGATCCAGGGAACTATGGCTACACCTTC	CSVDPGNYGYTF
-	TRBV20-1	TRBJ2-1	many	TGCAGTGCTAGGAGGCTAGATGGCAATGAGCAGTTCTTC	CSARRLDGNEQFF
TRBD2	TRBV20-1	TRBJ2-1	many	TGCAGTGCTAGAGACCCCCTGCGGGGGGGATCCTACAATGAGCAGTTCTTC	CSARDPLRGGSYNEQFF